Listed below are T cell receptor beta chains from one sample, sequenced in a study of beta chain features in type 1 diabetes. Clones were sequenced by immunoSEQ multiplex PCR, and TCRdb holds only the in-frame ones, with some missing. The sample lists about 640,000 clones, 9.5% to 15% occurring once. The sample taken for sequencing was naive CD4+ T cells from blood. Receptors were obtained from a young man with type 1 diabetes. CDR3s include the opening cysteine and the closing phenylalanine or tryptophan. A D gene is named only where the DNA matches it firmly. Clone sizes are given selectively: once, few, many, or a class where the clone is expanded.

j_call | d_call | v_call | clone_size | cdr3_nt | cdr3_aa
TRBJ2-7 | . | TRBV30 | few | TGTGCCTGGACGCGGGACTCCCTTTGGGAGCAGTACTTC | CAWTRDSLWEQYF
TRBJ2-1 | . | TRBV7-2 | . | TGTGCCAGCAGCCCCCCCAGGAACGAGCAGTTCTTC | CASSPPRNEQFF
TRBJ1-6 | . | TRBV27 | . | TGTGCCAGCAGTTTTAGGGAAAGAGATAATTCACCCCTCCACTTT | CASSFRERDNSPLHF
TRBJ1-6 | . | TRBV9 | few | TGTGCCAGCAGCGGAGCGGGGGGGAATAATTCACCCCTCCACTTT | CASSGAGGNNSPLHF
TRBJ2-1 | TRBD1 | TRBV18 | few | TGTGCCAGCTCACCTGGACAGGGGAACTACAATGAGCAGTTCTTC | CASSPGQGNYNEQFF
TRBJ2-3 | . | TRBV4-3 | few | TGCGCCAGCAGCCAACAAGGTGCAGATACGCAGTATTTT | CASSQQGADTQYF
TRBJ2-5 | . | TRBV30 | few | TGTGCCTGGAGTTTAGACCAAGAGACCCAGTACTTC | CAWSLDQETQYF
TRBJ1-6 | . | TRBV7-9 | few | TGTGCCAGCAGCCAACCATACGGGACACTCCGCTTT | CASSQPYGTLRF
TRBJ2-6 | . | TRBV5-1 | . | TGCGCCAGCAGCTTGGTAGGCGGCAGCTCTGGGGCCAACGTCCTGACTTTC | CASSLVGGSSGANVLTF
TRBJ2-1 | . | TRBV9 | few | TGTGCCAGCAGCGTAGGGGTGGGGCAGGGGATCAATGAGCAGTTCTTC | CASSVGVGQGINEQFF
TRBJ2-2 | . | TRBV7-9 | few | TGTGCCAGCAGCTTGAAAACTAGCATGCCCGGGGAGCTGTTTTTT | CASSLKTSMPGELFF